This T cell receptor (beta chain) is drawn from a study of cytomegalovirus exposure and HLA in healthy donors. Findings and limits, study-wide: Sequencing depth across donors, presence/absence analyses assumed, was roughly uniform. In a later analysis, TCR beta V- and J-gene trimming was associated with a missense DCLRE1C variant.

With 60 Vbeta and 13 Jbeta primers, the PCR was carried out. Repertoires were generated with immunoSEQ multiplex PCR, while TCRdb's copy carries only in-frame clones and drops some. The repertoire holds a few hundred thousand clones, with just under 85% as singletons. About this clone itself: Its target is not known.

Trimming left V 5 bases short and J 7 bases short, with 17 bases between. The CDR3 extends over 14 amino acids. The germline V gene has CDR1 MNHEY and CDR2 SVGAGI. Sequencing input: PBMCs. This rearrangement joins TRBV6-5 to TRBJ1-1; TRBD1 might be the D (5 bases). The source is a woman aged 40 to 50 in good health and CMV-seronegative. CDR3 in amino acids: CASSRPGAGGEAFF. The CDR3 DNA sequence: TGTGCCAGCAGTCGACCAGGAGCGGGGGGTGAAGCTTTCTTT.